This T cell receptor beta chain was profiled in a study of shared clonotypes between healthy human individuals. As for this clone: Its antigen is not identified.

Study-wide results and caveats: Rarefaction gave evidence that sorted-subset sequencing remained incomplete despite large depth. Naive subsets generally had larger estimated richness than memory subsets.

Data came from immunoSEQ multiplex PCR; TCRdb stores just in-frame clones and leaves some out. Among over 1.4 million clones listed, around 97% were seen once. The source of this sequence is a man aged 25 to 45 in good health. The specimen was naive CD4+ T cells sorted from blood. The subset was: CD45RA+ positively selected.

Here the CDR3 reads CASSQGADRGAYEQYF. CDR3 nucleotides: TGTGCCAGCAGCCAAGGGGCCGACAGGGGGGCCTACGAGCAGTACTTC. V and J are TRBV4-2 and TRBJ2-7; 9 bases fit TRBD1. The CDR3 length is 16 residues. CDR1 and CDR2 from the germline V gene are LGHNA and YNFKEQ. V shed 1 base and J 2 bases; nucleotides not matched to a gene: 6.